This T cell receptor (beta chain) comes out of a study of T cells in Graves' hyperthyroidism and ophthalmopathy. Study-wide results and caveats: Blood shared most expanded thyroid clonotypes above 0.001.

Authors of the study amplified TCR beta CDR3 regions from RNA transcripts. With the HTBI primer set, the TCR CDR3 went through a first round of RT-PCR. MiXCR was run by TCRdb on the multiplex PCR reads, yielding one entry per CDR3 protein. This sample has 250,000 to 300,000 distinct CDR3 sequences, with approximately 12% found just once. Diagnoses used clinical symptoms, serum thyroxine and TRAb, thyroid ultrasound and orbital computed tomography. V dropped 4 bases and J dropped 0 bases, with 13 bases sitting between them. The CDR3 totals 15 residues. Germline V gene data show CDR1 as SGHRS and CDR2 as YFSETQ. Comment on this clonotype: The target antigen is unknown.

The sequencing sample was made of blood. This chain uses TRBV5-1 with TRBJ1-2, with a possible D match to TRBD1 (6 bases). The receptor comes from a woman in her twenties or thirties with Graves' hyperthyroidism that later progressed to Graves' ophthalmopathy. The CDR3 region is CASSPDRIPNYGYTF. The CDR3 bases are TGCGCCAGCAGCCCCGACAGGATTCCTAACTATGGCTACACCTTC.